These 27 T cell receptor beta chains came from one sample sequenced in a study of T cell responses to AZD1222 COVID-19 vaccine. Generated by immunoSEQ multiplex PCR, the TCRdb table keeps only in-frame clones and is missing some. The sample has fewer than 150,000 clones, approximately 93% seen once; the top ten hold approximately 0.85%. This specimen was peripheral blood, taken on day 0 of AZD1222 vaccination. The receptors derive from an adult in good health.

The chain recombines TRBV9 with TRBJ1-2; D remains ambiguous. V was clipped by 0 bases and J by 3 bases, with 9 bases between them. Looked up from germline, CDR1 is SGDLS and CDR2 is YYNGEE. This CDR3 is built from 14 residues. CDR3 in DNA: TGTGCCAGCAGCGTAGGCCTGGGTGACTATGGCTACACCTTC. It specifies CASSVGLGDYGYTF.

This clone is a singleton in its sample. The V call is TRBV7-2, the J call TRBJ1-1; D unresolved. Trimming took off 4 bases at V and 5 bases at J, with 5 bases between the two ends. CDR3 length equals 11 residues. The germline V gene encodes CDR1 SGHTA and CDR2 FQGNSA. The CDR3 reads CASSSKTEAFF. CDR3 DNA sequence: TGTGCCAGCAGCTCGAAGACTGAAGCTTTCTTT.

CDR3 region: CASSNHGEQYF. DNA for the CDR3: TGTGCCAGCAGTAACCACGGCGAGCAGTACTTC. This chain links TRBV2 with TRBJ2-7; no reliable D call. V lost 5 bases, J lost 6 bases, and 8 bases lay in between. CDR3 length: 11 residues. Germline assignment: CDR1 SNHLY and CDR2 FYNNEI.

V usage is TRBV5-6 and J usage is TRBJ1-1; D is unclear. The V and J ends lost 0 bases and 0 bases respectively, with 6 bases between them. The CDR3 loop spans 14 amino acids. In germline, CDR1 is SGHDT, CDR2 YYEEEE. In DNA form, the CDR3 reads TGTGCCAGCAGCTTGGGACATTTGAACACTGAAGCTTTCTTT. Translated: CASSLGHLNTEAFF. Drawing the rest from reference TRBV5-6 and TRBJ1-1, the complete variable domain is DAGVTQSPTHLIKTRGQQVTLRCSPKSGHDTVSWYQQALGQGPQFIFQYYEEEERQRGNFPDRFSGHQFPNYSSELNVNALLLGDSALYLCASSLGHLNTEAFFGQGTRLTVV.

The chain couples TRBV18 to TRBJ1-5; a weak D match, TRBD1 (5 bases). The CDR3 spans 13 residues. Germline V gene sequence: CDR1 KGHSH, CDR2 LQKENI. V was clipped by 6 bases and J by 1 base, with 7 bases between them. In DNA, the CDR3 is TGTGCCAGCTCCGGGGGGAGCAATCAGCCCCAGCATTTT. It yields the protein CASSGGSNQPQHF.

The chain employs TRBV5-1 and TRBJ1-1, with TRBD1 matching 9 bases. Germline trimming cut 5 bases from V and 4 bases from J; bases unmatched to any gene: 12. Germline lookup yields CDR1 SGHRS and CDR2 YFSETQ. The CDR3 runs to 16 residues. The CDR3 nucleotides read TGCGCCAGCAGACGGGGGGACAGGGCGGTTCGCACTGAAGCTTTCTTT. It is translated as CASRRGDRAVRTEAFF.

The chain uses TRBV18 and TRBJ2-7; the D is unclear. The CDR3 totals 13 residues. V was clipped by 3 bases and J by 3 bases, with 9 bases between them. Germline V gene lookup returns CDR1 KGHSH and CDR2 LQKENI. The CDR3 DNA sequence: TGTGCCAGCTCACCTATAGGCCTCTACGAGCAGTACTTC. This encodes CASSPIGLYEQYF.

The chain is built from TRBV28 and TRBJ1-1; no reliable D call. The V end lost 5 bases, the J end lost 0 bases, and 7 bases lay between the germline ends. The CDR3 covers 13 residues. Germline values: CDR1 MDHEN, CDR2 SYDVKM. The CDR3 region has the DNA TGTGCCAGCAGTATGCGAGTGAACACTGAAGCTTTCTTT. Amino acid sequence: CASSMRVNTEAFF.

This chain links TRBV11-2 with TRBJ2-1; TRBD2 might be the D (5 bases). The germline gives CDR1 SGHAT, CDR2 FQNNGV. V gave up 5 bases and J gave up 8 bases, with 10 bases separating them. The CDR3 sequence is 12 residues long. The CDR3 DNA sequence: TGTGCCAGCAGCCCTAGAGGGCATGAGCAGTTCTTC. Its translation is CASSPRGHEQFF.

This clone is deemed medium-sized. The rearrangement joins TRBV7-8 to TRBJ1-2, with D uncertain. This CDR3 spans 12 amino acids. Deletions cut 3 bases from V and 6 bases from J, with 8 bases between. CDR1 is SGHVS, CDR2 FQNEAQ, per germline. The CDR3 here is CASSLFKDGYTF. The CDR3 nucleotides are TGTGCCAGCAGCTTGTTTAAAGATGGCTACACCTTC.

The chain has TRBV5-1 and TRBJ1-3, with TRBD1 matching over 9 bases. This CDR3 is built from 15 residues. Germline CDR1 and CDR2: SGHRS and YFSETQ. Losses at the gene ends were 1 base for V and 4 bases for J; bases not matched to a gene: 3. The CDR3 DNA reads as TGCGCCAGCAGCTTGACAGGGGGCGAAGGAAACACCATATATTTT. It encodes CASSLTGGEGNTIYF.

This sequence joins TRBV5-1 and TRBJ1-1; D is unclear. This CDR3 comprises 14 residues. Between the trimmed V and J ends, which lost 0 bases and 2 bases, there was a span of 8 bases. Germline V gene sequence: CDR1 SGHRS, CDR2 YFSETQ. The CDR3 nucleotides read TGCGCCAGCAGCTTGGGGTCAGTCAACACTGAAGCTTTCTTT. Protein sequence: CASSLGSVNTEAFF.

The chain joins TRBV10-3 to TRBJ1-2; TRBD1 matches 7 bases. The CDR3 loop spans 13 amino acids. J was trimmed by 4 bases and V by 8 bases; bases with no gene match: 7. In germline, CDR1 is ENHRY, CDR2 SYGVKD. CDR3 coding DNA: TGTGCCATCGGGGGAGGGGGCGTCTATGGCTACACCTTC. It translates to CAIGGGGVYGYTF.

This chain connects TRBV5-1 to TRBJ2-1, with 7 bases identical to TRBD1. The CDR3 spans 15 residues. V shed 4 bases and J 1 base; nucleotides not matched to a gene: 5. Germline V gene data show CDR1 as SGHRS and CDR2 as YFSETQ. The CDR3 loop is CASSRGQASYNEQFF. CDR3 coding DNA: TGCGCCAGCAGCCGTGGACAGGCATCCTACAATGAGCAGTTCTTC.

The chain is built from TRBV6-6 and TRBJ1-2; tentative D call: TRBD1 (6 bases). The CDR3 runs to 13 residues. V lost 5 bases to trimming and J lost 8 bases, with 15 bases between them. Germline V gene data show CDR1 as MNHNY and CDR2 as SVGAGI (reference sequence). Here the CDR3 reads CASSTGRVWGYTF. CDR3 nucleotides: TGTGCCAGCAGTACAGGGAGAGTGTGGGGCTACACCTTC.

V usage is TRBV19 and J usage is TRBJ1-1; 9 nucleotides align to TRBD1. CDR1 is LNHDA, CDR2 SQIVND, per germline (reference sequence). With 7 bases clipped from V and 6 bases from J, the junction kept 9 bases outside the gene matches. This CDR3 region has 14 residues. DNA of the CDR3: TGTGCCAGTAAATTGGACAGGGGCGACGCTGAAGCTTTCTTT. Translating it yields CASKLDRGDAEAFF.

The rearrangement uses TRBV6-8 and TRBJ1-3; 9 positions agree with TRBD1. Germline CDR1 is MNHGY and CDR2 is SAAAGT. The CDR3 has 15 residues. The V gene end was trimmed by 9 bases and the J gene end by 0 bases; junction bases not matched to a gene: 6. The CDR3 here is CASNRGPLSGNTIYF. The CDR3 bases are TGTGCCAGTAACAGGGGGCCCCTCTCTGGAAACACCATATATTTT.

This clone was seen just once. The V gene is TRBV4-1, the J gene TRBJ2-2; D is unclear. Germline loops: CDR1 MGHRA, CDR2 YSYEKL. The CDR3 has 15 residues. Trimming removed 1 base from V and 5 bases from J, with 11 bases in between. The CDR3 reads CASSQVNMGTGELFF. CDR3 bases: TGCGCCAGCAGCCAAGTCAACATGGGAACCGGGGAGCTGTTTTTT.

The rearrangement joins TRBV6-1 to TRBJ1-1; D possibly corresponds to TRBD1 (6 bases). The germline V gene has CDR1 MNHNS and CDR2 SASEGT. V was clipped by 2 bases and J by 10 bases, with 17 bases between them. The CDR3 consists of 14 residues. The CDR3 loop is CASSEFWGRSGAFF. CDR3 nucleotides: TGTGCCAGCAGTGAATTCTGGGGGCGCAGTGGAGCTTTCTTT.

This clone appeared once. The V and J genes are TRBV18 and TRBJ2-7; no definite D call. The CDR3 consists of 14 residues. Germline V gene data show CDR1 as KGHSH and CDR2 as LQKENI. The V gene lost 3 bases and the J gene lost 0 bases, with 9 bases spanning the gap. DNA of the CDR3: TGTGCCAGCTCACCGCGAAGGGACTCCTACGAGCAGTACTTC. Protein: CASSPRRDSYEQYF.

This clone was recorded only once. V gene TRBV6-5 combines with J gene TRBJ2-7; the match to TRBD2 covers 9 bases. This CDR3 contains 14 residues. The germline CDR1 and CDR2 sequences are MNHEY and SVGAGI. Trimming at V came to 6 bases and at J to 2 bases, leaving 5 bases not matched to a gene. Here the CDR3 DNA reads TGTGCCAGCAGGCGACTAGCGGAAGCCTACGAGCAGTACTTC. Residues: CASRRLAEAYEQYF.

V is TRBV9 and J is TRBJ1-2; 9 positions agree with TRBD1. In germline, CDR1 is SGDLS, CDR2 YYNGEE. The CDR3 is made up of 15 amino acids. The junction had 2 bases not matched to a gene; V was cut back by 0 bases and J by 2 bases. The CDR3 spells CASSVEGQGNYGYTF. The CDR3 DNA sequence: TGTGCCAGCAGCGTAGAGGGACAGGGAAACTATGGCTACACCTTC. The variable domain in full, completed from reference TRBV9 and TRBJ1-2, reads DSGVTQTPKHLITATGQRVTLRCSPRSGDLSVYWYQQSLDQGLQFLIQYYNGEERAKGNILERFSAQQFPDLHSELNLSSLELGDSALYFCASSVEGQGNYGYTFGSGTRLTVV.

The CDR3 loop is CASTTTDTQYF. CDR3 bases: TGTGCCAGCACCACGACAGATACGCAGTATTTT. J is TRBJ2-3 and V is TRBV12-3 or TRBV12-4; no firm D call. Between the trimmed V and J ends, which lost 7 bases and 3 bases, there was a span of 5 bases. The CDR3 has 11 amino acids.

The rearrangement links TRBV12-3 or TRBV12-4 to TRBJ1-1, with D unresolved. This CDR3 spans 11 amino acids. V was shortened by 5 bases and J by 7 bases, with 8 bases between the two germline ends. For the CDR3, the DNA is TGTGCCAGCAGTGAGGAGGGTGAAGCTTTCTTT. This codes for CASSEEGEAFF.

The chain has TRBV5-8 and TRBJ2-4, with D maybe TRBD2 (5 bases). The V gene lost 4 bases and the J gene lost 9 bases, with 11 bases spanning the gap. Germline assignment: CDR1 SGHTS and CDR2 YDEGEE. The CDR3 has 12 amino acids. CDR3 residues: CASSLRTGIQYF. CDR3 coding DNA: TGTGCCAGCAGCCTGCGGACTGGCATTCAGTACTTC. Drawing the rest from reference TRBV5-8 and TRBJ2-4, the complete variable domain is EAGVTQSPTHLIKTRGQQATLRCSPISGHTSVYWYQQALGLGLQFLLWYDEGEERNRGNFPPRFSGRQFPNYSSELNVNALELEDSALYLCASSLRTGIQYFGAGTRLSVL.

J is TRBJ1-4 and V is TRBV15; D is unresolved. Trimming removed 3 bases at V and 5 bases at J, with 13 bases between. Germline V lookup: CDR1 LNHNV, CDR2 YYDKDF (reference sequence). This CDR3 has 15 residues. The CDR3 loop is CATSSLDGKNEKLFF. In nucleotides, the CDR3 is TGTGCCACCAGCAGTCTGGACGGGAAGAATGAAAAACTGTTTTTT.

This chain uses TRBV2 with TRBJ1-5; D is unresolved. This CDR3 is built from 13 residues. From germline, CDR1 is SNHLY and CDR2 FYNNEI. The ends were cut back, 7 bases at V and 4 bases at J, with 11 bases in the middle. CDR3 sequence reads: CASMSGGNQPQHF. CDR3 coding DNA: TGTGCCAGCATGAGTGGAGGAAATCAGCCCCAGCATTTT. The full variable domain, completed using reference TRBV2 and TRBJ1-5, is EPEVTQTPSHQVTQMGQEVILRCVPISNHLYFYWYRQILGQKVEFLVSFYNNEISEKSEIFDDQFSVERPDGSNFTLKIRSTKLEDSAMYFCASMSGGNQPQHFGDGTRLSIL.